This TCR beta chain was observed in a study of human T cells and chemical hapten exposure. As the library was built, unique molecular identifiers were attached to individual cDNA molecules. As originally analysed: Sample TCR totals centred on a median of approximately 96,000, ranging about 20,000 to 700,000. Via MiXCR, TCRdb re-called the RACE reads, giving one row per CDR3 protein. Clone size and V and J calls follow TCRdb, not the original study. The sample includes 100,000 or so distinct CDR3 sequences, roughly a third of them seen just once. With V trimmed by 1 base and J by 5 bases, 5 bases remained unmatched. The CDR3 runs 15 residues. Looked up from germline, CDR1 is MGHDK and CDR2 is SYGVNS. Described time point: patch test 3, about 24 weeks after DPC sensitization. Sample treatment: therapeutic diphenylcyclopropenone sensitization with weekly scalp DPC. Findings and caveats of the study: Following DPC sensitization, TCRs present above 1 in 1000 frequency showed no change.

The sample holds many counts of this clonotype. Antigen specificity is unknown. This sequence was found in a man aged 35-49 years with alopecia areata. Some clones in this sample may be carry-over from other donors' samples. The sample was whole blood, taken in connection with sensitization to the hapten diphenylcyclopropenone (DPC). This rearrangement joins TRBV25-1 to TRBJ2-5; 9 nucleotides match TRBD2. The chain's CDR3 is CASSESNGLAETQYF. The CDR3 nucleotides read TGTGCCAGCAGTGAATCCAACGGACTAGCGGAGACCCAGTACTTC.